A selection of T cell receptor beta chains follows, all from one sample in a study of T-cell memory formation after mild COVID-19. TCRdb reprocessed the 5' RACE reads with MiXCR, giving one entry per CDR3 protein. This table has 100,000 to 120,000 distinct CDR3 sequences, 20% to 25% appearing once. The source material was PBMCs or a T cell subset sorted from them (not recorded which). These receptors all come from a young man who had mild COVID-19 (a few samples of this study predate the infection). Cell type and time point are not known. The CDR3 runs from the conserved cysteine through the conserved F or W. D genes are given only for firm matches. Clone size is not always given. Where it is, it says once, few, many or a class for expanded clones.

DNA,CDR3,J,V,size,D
TGTGCCAGCAGTTACTCGAGTGGGGAATTTGCGAACACTGAAGCTTTCTTT,CASSYSSGEFANTEAFF,TRBJ1-1,TRBV6-6,.,.
TGTGCCAGCAGCCCTAAGTGGGACAGGGGGAACAATGAGCAGTTCTTC,CASSPKWDRGNNEQFF,TRBJ2-1,TRBV7-3,.,TRBD1
TGTGCCATCAGCTCCCTAGGAGGGGGAGTGTACAATGAGCAGTTCTTC,CAISSLGGGVYNEQFF,TRBJ2-1,TRBV10-3,few,.
TGTGCCAGCAGCCTACAGGGACTAACGCAAGAGACCCAGTACTTC,CASSLQGLTQETQYF,TRBJ2-5,TRBV5-4,few,.
TGTGCCAGCAGCCGCCGGGCCCAGTGGAATTCACCCCTCCACTTT,CASSRRAQWNSPLHF,TRBJ1-6,TRBV6-5,.,.
TGTGCCAGCAGCTTGACCCCGTATGAGCAGTTCTTC,CASSLTPYEQFF,TRBJ2-1,TRBV11-1,.,.
TGCGCCAGCAGCGTGATATTGCTAGCGGACCCCACCGGGGAGCTGTTTTTT,CASSVILLADPTGELFF,TRBJ2-2,TRBV5-1,.,TRBD2
TGTGCCAGCAGCCCCGGGACTAGCGGGGGGGCCGCTGAGCAGTACTTC,CASSPGTSGGAAEQYF,TRBJ2-7,TRBV7-2,few,TRBD2
TGTGCCAGCAGCCCAGGGGGACAGGGAAACTCCTACGAGCAGTACTTC,CASSPGGQGNSYEQYF,TRBJ2-7,TRBV3-2,.,.
TGCAGCGTTAAGGGGGGTGATAACTATGGCTACACCTTC,CSVKGGDNYGYTF,TRBJ1-2,TRBV29-1,many,.
TGCAGCGTTGAAGATCCGGGCGCACCCTCCGGAGAGACCCAGTACTTC,CSVEDPGAPSGETQYF,TRBJ2-5,TRBV29-1,.,.
TGTGCCAGCAGCCGGGCGACTAGCGAGAGCACAGATACGCAGTATTTT,CASSRATSESTDTQYF,TRBJ2-3,TRBV7-2,few,TRBD2
TGTGCCAGCAGCGAGATCCCCGGGCAAGAGACCCAGTACTTC,CASSEIPGQETQYF,TRBJ2-5,TRBV9,.,.
TGTGCCAGCAGCTCACCTATGAACACTGAAGCTTTCTTT,CASSSPMNTEAFF,TRBJ1-1,TRBV7-9,few,.
TGCAGCGCTTCCGGACTGGCCTACAATGAGCAGTTCTTC,CSASGLAYNEQFF,TRBJ2-1,TRBV29-1,.,.
TGTGCCAGCAGTTCAAATCAGGGTGTCCCAGATACGCAGTATTTT,CASSSNQGVPDTQYF,TRBJ2-3,TRBV7-9,few,.
TGTGCCACCAGTGATGCCTTCAGCGGGGGGTACAATGAGCAGTTCTTC,CATSDAFSGGYNEQFF,TRBJ2-1,TRBV24-1,few,TRBD2
TGCGCCAGCAGCTATGGACAGGCGGGCACAGATACGCAGTATTTT,CASSYGQAGTDTQYF,TRBJ2-3,TRBV5-1,few,TRBD1
TGTGCCACCACGTCCAGGGGTCACACAGATACGCAGTATTTT,CATTSRGHTDTQYF,TRBJ2-3,TRBV28,.,.
TGTGCCAGCAGGCTAAGCGGGGGGGCGTTCACCGGGGAGCTGTTTTTT,CASRLSGGAFTGELFF,TRBJ2-2,TRBV27,.,TRBD2
TGCAGTGCTAGAGATCACCTCTCTGGGGCCAACGTCCTGACTTTC,CSARDHLSGANVLTF,TRBJ2-6,TRBV20-1,.,.
TGTGCCAGCCGGGGCGACGGGCCGTTCGCTAGGACCTTC,CASRGDGPFARTF,TRBJ1-2,TRBV12-3/TRBV12-4,.,.